The TCR beta chain described here comes from a study of shared clonotypes between healthy human individuals (dated by TCRdb to 2020 to 2021). For the wider study: A couple of women and a few men aged 18 to 49 years were included in the cohort. For each donor, CD4 naive and CD4 memory were each run on three plates, CD8 naive on two plates, and CD8 memory on one plate. To estimate repertoire size and how much clonotype sharing occurs between individuals, the study deeply sequenced the blood TCR repertoires of 4 to 6 healthy adults. Different laboratories and diverse techniques were used to prepare libraries and sequence TCR repertoires, to increase sequencing depth and limit assay-specific biases. Leukapheresis yielded between about 0.85 and 10 billion PBMCs per donor.

Healthy HIV-negative adults with no recently reported acute infections or vaccinations were included as donors. Every donor was a Caucasian adult residing in Nashville, Tennessee, USA. CD4+ T cells were enriched by magnetic negative selection; naive cells were then positively selected on CD45RA, and the negative fraction formed the memory subset. After blood collection by leukapheresis, PBMCs were isolated using Ficoll-Histopaque density gradient centrifugation and then cryopreserved in the vapor phase of liquid nitrogen. Analytical flow cytometry was used to check the purity and quantity of each magnetically sorted T cell population. Genomic DNA was isolated from each sorted fraction and quantified by UV absorbance on a Nanodrop 2000c. Study-wide conclusions, independent of this receptor: Incomplete sequencing was indicated by rarefaction of sorted-subset datasets, despite the large sequencing depth. The small number of donors limited the genetic and exposure-history diversity represented. Based on pairwise subsampling, the degree of clonotype sharing among donors was expected to be affected by sequencing depth. Compared with non-shared clonotypes, the clonotypes found in all four sorted-subset donors had higher generation probabilities. When a handful of donors were compared, the shared fraction of clonotypes was approximately 5% for naive CD4, about 4% for naive CD8, more than 2% for memory CD4, and around 0.37% for memory CD8. Only blood was sampled, and tissue TCR repertoires likely differ from those in blood. Naive subsets generally had larger estimated clonotype richness than memory subsets did.

This clone turned up a few times. The antigen it recognizes is unknown. Nothing much larger sits one base from this clone, and base qualities are not available. Within the sample, other DNA sequences also encode this same CDR3. Trimming accounts for 2 bases at V and 4 bases at J, while the number of junction bases matched to no gene is 1. The CDR3 contains 13 residues, cysteine and phenylalanine counted. The entry retains the CDR3 DNA only, 39 bases that are in frame from base 1. For CDR1 and CDR2, the germline V gene lists MNHEY and SVGAGI. Using the deep immunoSEQ assay, multiplex PCR amplified TCR CDR3 regions from genomic DNA. Extracted genomic DNA from each cell subset was spread evenly across all wells of several immunoSEQ 96-well plates, with each plate serving as a replicate. Each replicate PCR for sorted subsets received about 220 ng genomic DNA, equal to about 30,000 T cell genomes. Purified libraries were measured with a Qubit 3.0 fluorometer, size-checked on a Bioanalyzer 2100, and measured again with the KAPA Library Quantification kit. Every immunoSEQ 96-well plate was sequenced on a dedicated single-read 150-cycle Illumina NextSeq 550 flow cell. The paper's processing steps were these. Because the immunoSEQ output included only junctional sequences and no quality scores, the filtering could not be the same as the filtering used for full-length reads. Sequences were annotated with PyIR, a Python wrapper for IgBLAST v1.9, and V/J genes and CDR3 were assigned using IMGT germline references. Reads with weak V/J assignments (E-value above 1e-6), missing CDR3, stop codons, out-of-frame junctions, or ambiguous translated residues were removed. A V3J clonotype was defined by an identical inferred V gene, J gene, and CDR3 amino acid sequence. Percentage overlap between repertoires was calculated by dividing the number of shared unique clonotypes by the size of the smaller repertoire. Three approaches were used to assess repertoire richness: RTK rarefaction, the Chao1 estimator, and Recon v2.1 estimates of unobserved clonotypes. Generation probabilities were computed with OLGA for all TCRbeta clonotypes obtained by the gDNA method from several donors. Held by TCRdb, this immuneACCESS table contains in-frame sequences only and omits some clones. Under half of the omission traces to an unresolved V gene where checked; the cause of the rest is unknown. V, J and clone size reflect that table, while D and trimming were determined from the DNA. The sample table shows 2,500,000 or so clones, and about nine tenths are seen once. Of the sample, about 0.36% is held by the ten largest clones.

The sequenced sample was naive CD4+ T cells from PBMCs. The cell subset or site label on this specimen signifies: CD45RA+ positively selected. The receptor chain draws on TRBV6-5 and TRBJ1-1, and 7 bases in between align with TRBD1. This sequence originates from a man aged 18 to 30 in good health. Some clones in this sample may be carry-over from other donors' samples. Here the CDR3 is given as CASSYRDSTEAFF. The nucleotides read TGTGCCAGCAGTTACCGGGACAGCACTGAAGCTTTCTTT.